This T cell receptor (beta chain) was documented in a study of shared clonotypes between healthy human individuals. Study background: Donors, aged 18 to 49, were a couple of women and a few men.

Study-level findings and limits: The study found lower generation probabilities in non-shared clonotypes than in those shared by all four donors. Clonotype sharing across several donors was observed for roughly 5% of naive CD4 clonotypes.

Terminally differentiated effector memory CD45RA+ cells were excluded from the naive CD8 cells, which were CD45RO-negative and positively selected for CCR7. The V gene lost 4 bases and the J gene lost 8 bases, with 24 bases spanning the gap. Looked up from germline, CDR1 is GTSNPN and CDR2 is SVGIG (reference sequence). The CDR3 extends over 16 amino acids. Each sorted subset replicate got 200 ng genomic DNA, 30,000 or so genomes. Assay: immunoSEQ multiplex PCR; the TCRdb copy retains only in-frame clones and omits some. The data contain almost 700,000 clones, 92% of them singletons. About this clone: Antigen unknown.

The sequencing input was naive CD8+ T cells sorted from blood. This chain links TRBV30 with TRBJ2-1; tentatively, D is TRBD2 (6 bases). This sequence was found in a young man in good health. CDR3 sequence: CAWNPLGLAVGDEQFF. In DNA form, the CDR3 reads TGTGCCTGGAACCCTTTGGGACTCGCCGTTGGGGATGAGCAGTTCTTC.